This T cell receptor beta chain was recovered during a study of graft-versus-host responses after intestinal transplantation. Study-level information: As for transplant type, recipients had multivisceral, liver-intestinal, or isolated intestinal grafts. The recipients all started with anti-thymocyte globulin induction and then took tacrolimus and steroids for around three years.

Assay: immunoSEQ multiplex PCR; the TCRdb copy retains only in-frame clones and omits some. The sample lists approximately 90,000 clones; about 88% were seen once. Germline V gene data show CDR1 as SGHNT and CDR2 as YYREEE (reference sequence). This CDR3 region has 14 residues. Comment on this clone: The antigen is undetermined. Relative to the germline gene, one junction end is altered; a read error may explain this. The sample carries other DNA sequences with the same CDR3.

The sequence was collected from a human donor who was the organ donor for an intestinal transplant. This specimen was unstimulated CD4+ T cells sorted from spleen or lymph node cells, taken before transplant. The chain employs TRBV5-4 and TRBJ2-1, with a tentative D call TRBD2 (6 bases). This chain's CDR3 is CASSPGGKDNEQFF. Here the CDR3 DNA reads TGTGCCAGCAGCCCGGGCGGGAAGGACAACGAGCAGTTCTTC.